These 16 T cell receptor beta chains were sequenced from one sample in a study of blood T cell repertoires in COVID-19. The data were produced by immunoSEQ multiplex PCR, yet TCRdb's version contains in-frame clones alone and is incomplete. The table records 55,000 to 80,000 clones, about 80% of them present only once. The sequenced sample was peripheral blood. All receptors derive from a man aged 55 to 70 with COVID-19, enrolled during active disease.

This clone was counted a single time. V and J are TRBV25-1 and TRBJ2-7, with TRBD2 matching over 8 bases. The CDR3 is made up of 14 amino acids. Germline values: CDR1 MGHDK, CDR2 SYGVNS. Unmatched junction bases numbered 13, after V lost 9 bases and J lost 6 bases. Here the CDR3 reads CASELAGSRSEQYF. In DNA form, the CDR3 reads TGTGCCAGTGAGTTAGCGGGGTCGCGAAGCGAGCAGTACTTC.

The V and J genes are TRBV5-1 and TRBJ1-5, with D maybe TRBD1 (5 bases). The V end was cut by 2 bases, the J end by 4 bases, with 7 bases between. The CDR3 is 13 residues long. Germline CDR1 and CDR2: SGHRS and YFSETQ. In DNA, the CDR3 is TGCGCCAGCAGCTTAGGGGCGAATCAGCCCCAGCATTTT. Translation gives CASSLGANQPQHF.

This chain joins TRBV30 and TRBJ2-2, with D possibly being TRBD1 (5 bases). Germline V CDR1 and CDR2: GTSNPN, SVGIG (reference sequence). The CDR3 extends over 14 amino acids. V was cut by 3 bases and J by 3 bases, with 11 bases left in between. This CDR3 is CAWSSQGYTGELFF. CDR3 bases: TGTGCCTGGAGCAGCCAGGGCTACACCGGGGAGCTGTTTTTT.

Ten or more counts support this clone. The chain carries TRBV19 and TRBJ2-5, with 13 bases that match TRBD2. The V segment lost 6 bases and the J segment 3 bases; nucleotides outside the gene matches: 4. The CDR3 is 15 residues long. From germline, CDR1 is LNHDA and CDR2 SQIVND (reference sequence). The chain's CDR3 is CASSPGTSGKETQYF. CDR3 nucleotides: TGTGCCAGTAGCCCCGGGACTAGCGGGAAAGAGACCCAGTACTTC.

This sequence joins TRBV2 and TRBJ2-7; 8 positions match TRBD1. The CDR3 contains 14 residues. The germline V gene has CDR1 SNHLY and CDR2 FYNNEI. The ends lost 7 bases at V and 3 bases at J; junction bases unmatched: 8. CDR3 region: CASNRQGIDYEQYF. The CDR3 DNA reads TGTGCCAGCAATCGACAGGGGATAGACTACGAGCAGTACTTC.

The chain employs TRBV15 and TRBJ2-6; D is perhaps TRBD2 (7 bases). CDR3 length equals 15 residues. Germline V lookup: CDR1 LNHNV, CDR2 YYDKDF (reference sequence). Deletions cut 3 bases from V and 4 bases from J, with 10 bases between. Written as DNA, the CDR3 is TGTGCCACCAGCAGCGGGGGGCGGGGGGCCAACGTCCTGACTTTC. Encoded protein: CATSSGGRGANVLTF.

The table lists this clone with a few counts. The rearrangement joins TRBV6-5 to TRBJ2-1; the match to TRBD1 covers 10 bases. The CDR3 loop spans 14 amino acids. After removal of 4 bases from V and 6 bases from J, the junction contained 3 bases not matched to a gene. Germline CDR1 MNHEY, CDR2 SVGAGI. CDR3 sequence reads: CASSLRTGGNEQFF. The CDR3 region has the DNA TGTGCCAGCAGTTTACGGACAGGGGGCAATGAGCAGTTCTTC.

The CDR3 sequence: CASSGRAGQGMYEQYF. In DNA, the CDR3 is TGTGCCAGCAGCGGACGGGCGGGACAGGGTATGTACGAGCAGTACTTC. The V call is TRBV3-1 (or the pseudogene TRBV3-2), the J call TRBJ2-7, with 9 bases fitting TRBD1. The CDR3 extends over 16 amino acids. J lost 4 bases, V lost 5 bases, and 12 bases had no gene match. Per the germline V gene, CDR1 is LGHDT and CDR2 is YNNKEL (reference sequence).

The genes are TRBV2 and TRBJ1-2; 9 nucleotides agree with TRBD1. The CDR3 is 13 amino acids. Germline V gene data show CDR1 as SNHLY and CDR2 as FYNNEI. Trimming removed 7 bases from V and 6 bases from J; junction bases left unmatched: 6. CDR3 residues: CASTTGGVDGYTF. CDR3 sequence (DNA): TGTGCCAGCACCACAGGGGGCGTAGATGGCTACACCTTC.

The CDR3 DNA follows: TGTGCCAGCAGCTTAGCAATCACTAGCGTATTCTACGAGCAGTACTTC. Translating it yields CASSLAITSVFYEQYF. The genes are TRBV7-9 and TRBJ2-7, with 7 bases lining up with TRBD2. V trimming: 0 bases; J trimming: 3 bases; junction bases outside the gene matches: 8. This CDR3 is built from 16 residues. Germline assignment: CDR1 SEHNR and CDR2 FQNEAQ (reference sequence).

The chain carries TRBV3-1 (or the pseudogene TRBV3-2) and TRBJ2-7, with TRBD2 identical over 13 bases. V lost 5 bases and J lost 12; bases outside the gene matches: 10. The CDR3 is made up of 14 amino acids. Germline V gives CDR1 LGHDT, CDR2 YNNKEL (reference sequence). In DNA form, the CDR3 reads TGTGCCAGCAGCGCCCGGACTAGCGGGAGTTCGAGGTACTTC. This encodes CASSARTSGSSRYF.

J is TRBJ2-1 and V is TRBV7-9; the D gene is possibly TRBD1 (5 bases). The germline V and J ends were trimmed by 5 bases and 4 bases, with 15 bases remaining between them. The V gene's germline CDR1 is SEHNR and CDR2 FQNEAQ (reference sequence). The CDR3 consists of 15 residues. CDR3 nucleotides: TGTGCCAGCAGCCTAAGAATAGGGGTGTACAATGAGCAGTTCTTC. Translation: CASSLRIGVYNEQFF.

The gene calls are TRBV10-1 and TRBJ2-1, with TRBD2 as a possible D gene (5 bases). CDR3 length: 14 residues. V was pared by 7 bases and J by 7 bases, with 17 bases between. Per germline, CDR1 WNHNN and CDR2 SYGVQD (reference sequence). CDR3 bases: TGCGCCAGCAAGTTGGAGGCGAACGGAAATGAGCAGTTCTTC. Translating it yields CASKLEANGNEQFF.

The chain carries TRBV30 and TRBJ1-5; maybe TRBD1 (6 bases). The CDR3 runs to 13 residues. Trimming removed 0 bases at V and 9 bases at J, with 12 bases between. Germline V gene data show CDR1 as GTSNPN and CDR2 as SVGIG (reference sequence). CDR3: CAWSVAGAAPQHF. The CDR3, as DNA: TGTGCCTGGAGTGTTGCAGGGGCCGCGCCCCAGCATTTT.

This clone was observed a few times. This rearrangement joins TRBV5-6 to TRBJ2-7; perhaps TRBD2 as D (5 bases). The CDR3 runs 13 residues. Germline V CDR1 and CDR2: SGHDT, YYEEEE. The V and J ends lost 4 bases and 2 bases respectively, with 10 bases between them. The CDR3 nucleotides are TGTGCCAGCAGCCTGCGAGGGCCCTACGAGCAGTACTTC. It codes for CASSLRGPYEQYF.

This chain connects TRBV11-2 to TRBJ1-2; D is ambiguous. The CDR3 is 13 amino acids. With 0 bases removed from V and 6 bases from J, the gap between germline ends came to 8 bases. Germline V gene data show CDR1 as SGHAT and CDR2 as FQNNGV. CDR3 sequence: CASSLDPRDGYTF. CDR3 nucleotide sequence: TGTGCCAGCAGCTTAGATCCCCGGGATGGCTACACCTTC. The full variable domain, its missing parts supplied by reference TRBV11-2 and TRBJ1-2, is EAGVAQSPRYKIIEKRQSVAFWCNPISGHATLYWYQQILGQGPKLLIQFQNNGVVDDSQLPKDRFSAERLKGVDSTLKIQPAKLEDSAVYLCASSLDPRDGYTFGSGTRLTVV.